Sequencing of this TCR beta chain was carried out in a study of blood T cell repertoires in COVID-19. About the study: The origin of the acute and convalescent COVID-19 samples was the United States, Italy and Spain. In each case, the material was cDNA or gDNA derived from T cells, B-cell-depleted T cells, or PBMCs.

This clone was detected a few times. The CDR3 totals 16 residues. J was trimmed by 0 bases and V by 7 bases; bases with no gene match: 7. The germline V gene has CDR1 MNHNY and CDR2 SVGAGI (reference sequence). Per the study methods: By means of reference gene primer amplification, nucleated cell counts were estimated. Clones were sequenced by immunoSEQ multiplex PCR, and TCRdb holds only the in-frame ones, with some missing. V, J and clone size are taken as reported in that table, and D and trimming were inferred from the DNA itself. The sample lists some 250,000 clones, about 80% occurring once. The chain recombines TRBV6-6 with TRBJ2-3; 10 nucleotides agree with TRBD2. The sequence was collected from a woman older than 75 with acute or convalescent COVID-19. The sequenced sample consisted of peripheral blood. The CDR3 spells CASTATLAGSTDTQYF. The CDR3 DNA is TGTGCCAGCACCGCAACACTAGCGGGGAGCACAGATACGCAGTATTTT.